This paragraph covers one TCR beta chain sequence. The data were obtained in a study of technical replicates of blood from a handful of donors. Only in-frame clones appear in the TCRdb table, and some are missing; sequencing was by immunoSEQ multiplex PCR. The sample lists more than 70,000 clones; about 96% were seen once. This CDR3 has 14 residues. The V gene's germline CDR1 is MDHEN and CDR2 SYDVKM. V lost 7 bases and J 5 bases, leaving 17 bases between the germline ends. The chain joins TRBV28 to TRBJ1-1; TRBD1 might be the D (6 bases). The source is a human donor in good health. The sequencing input was T cells isolated from PBMCs. The CDR3 bases are TGTGCCAGCATTGTAATGGGGGCTCGGACTGAAGCTTTCTTT. Its translation: CASIVMGARTEAFF.